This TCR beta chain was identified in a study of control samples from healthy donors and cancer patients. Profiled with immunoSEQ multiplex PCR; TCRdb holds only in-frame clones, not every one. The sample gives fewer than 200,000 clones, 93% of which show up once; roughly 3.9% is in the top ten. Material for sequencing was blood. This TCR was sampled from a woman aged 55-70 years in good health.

CDR3 nucleotide sequence: TGCGCCAGCAGTCCTCCCAGGGGGCAAAATTCACCCCTCCACTTT. Protein: CASSPPRGQNSPLHF. The genes are TRBV23-1 and TRBJ1-6, with TRBD1 identical over 8 bases. TRBV23-1 is flagged as an ORF with uncertain function. This CDR3 contains 15 residues. J lost 7 bases, V lost 4 bases, and 6 bases had no gene match.